These 7 T cell receptor beta chains came from one sample sequenced in a study of cytomegalovirus exposure and HLA in healthy donors. The PCR ran on 60 Vbeta and 13 Jbeta primers. The protocol was immunoSEQ multiplex PCR, while the TCRdb copy is restricted to in-frame clones and leaves out a portion. This sample yields approximately 110,000 clones, of which approximately 80% are seen a single time; 1.9% belongs to the top ten. What was sequenced was PBMCs. These receptors were obtained from a man aged 50 to 59 in good health and CMV-seronegative.

This chain joins TRBV4-1 and TRBJ1-2; no reliable D call. Trimming stripped 6 bases from V and 0 bases from J, with 11 bases between. This CDR3 comprises 14 residues. Per the germline V gene, CDR1 is MGHRA and CDR2 is YSYEKL. As DNA, the CDR3 is TGCGCCAGCAGGACGGAGCTTTCTAACTATGGCTACACCTTC. Encoded protein: CASRTELSNYGYTF.

The genes are TRBV7-2 and TRBJ1-1, with D perhaps matching TRBD1 (6 bases). The CDR3 has 13 amino acids. Trimming took 7 bases from V and 1 from J, leaving 10 bases between them. Per the germline V gene, CDR1 is SGHTA and CDR2 is FQGNSA. The CDR3 sequence: CASNLQGNTEAFF. DNA of the CDR3: TGTGCCAGCAACCTACAGGGGAACACTGAAGCTTTCTTT. Filled out from reference TRBV7-2 and TRBJ1-1, the complete variable domain reads GAGVSQSPSNKVTEKGKDVELRCDPISGHTALYWYRQSLGQGLEFLIYFQGNSAPDKSGLPSDRFSAERTGGSVSTLTIQRTQQEDSAVYLCASNLQGNTEAFFGQGTRLTVV.

The chain combines TRBV6-5 with TRBJ1-2, with 7 bases identical to TRBD1. The CDR3 loop spans 14 amino acids. Germline CDR1 is MNHEY and CDR2 is SVGAGI. J was trimmed by 9 bases and V by 10 bases; bases with no gene match: 17. The CDR3 spells CATTFAGTVGRYTF. CDR3 bases: TGTGCCACCACCTTCGCCGGGACAGTAGGTCGCTACACCTTC.

CDR3 amino acids: CASSEYLQGSYGYTF. The CDR3 DNA reads TGTGCCAGCAGTGAATACCTACAGGGTTCCTATGGCTACACCTTC. This chain uses TRBV25-1 with TRBJ1-2; perhaps TRBD1 as D (6 bases). V lost 0 bases to trimming and J lost 4 bases, with 12 bases between them. The V gene's germline CDR1 is MGHDK and CDR2 SYGVNS. This CDR3 contains 15 residues.

The rearrangement uses TRBV27 and TRBJ1-6, with 7 nucleotides matching TRBD1. With 6 bases clipped from V and 9 bases from J, the junction kept 11 bases outside the gene matches. CDR3 length: 15 residues. CDR1 and CDR2 (germline): MNHEY, SMNVEV (reference sequence). CDR3 sequence reads: CASSREGALGSPLHF. Written as DNA, the CDR3 is TGTGCCAGCAGCCGAGAGGGGGCGCTGGGTTCACCCCTCCACTTT.

The chain has TRBV19 and TRBJ1-1; D is perhaps TRBD1 (6 bases). Germline V gives CDR1 LNHDA, CDR2 SQIVND (reference sequence). This CDR3 is built from 15 residues. V was clipped by 8 bases and J by 1 base, with 17 bases between them. CDR3 DNA sequence: TGTGCCAGTTTCCTAGGACAGCAACAGAACACTGAAGCTTTCTTT. Its protein product is CASFLGQQQNTEAFF.

This clone turned up a few times. The gene calls are TRBV6-6 and TRBJ1-5; 8 positions agree with TRBD1. This CDR3 is 14 amino acids long. The ends lost 5 bases at V and 6 bases at J; junction bases unmatched: 6. Germline V gene data show CDR1 as MNHNY and CDR2 as SVGAGI (reference sequence). CDR3 amino acids: CASSNQGASQPQHF. In DNA, the CDR3 is TGTGCCAGCAGTAACCAGGGGGCTAGTCAGCCCCAGCATTTT.